The 9 T cell receptor beta chains given below trace back to one sample, sequenced in a study of blood T cell repertoires in COVID-19. Sequenced by immunoSEQ multiplex PCR; TCRdb stores in-frame clones only, minus some. The table includes over 200,000 clones, over 80% detected once. The sequenced sample was peripheral blood. The source of these receptors is a woman in her 70s with active or convalescent COVID-19.

The chain carries TRBV3-1 (or the pseudogene TRBV3-2) and TRBJ2-2; D is perhaps TRBD2 (5 bases). Per the germline V gene, CDR1 is LGHDT and CDR2 is YNNKEL (reference sequence). The V gene lost 4 bases and the J gene lost 7 bases, with 10 bases spanning the gap. The CDR3 consists of 13 residues. The CDR3 loop is CASSLRAVGELFF. DNA for the CDR3: TGTGCCAGCAGCCTTCGAGCGGTCGGGGAGCTGTTTTTT.

The CDR3 DNA sequence: TGTGCCAGCAGTTTACAGGGGAGCTATGGCTACACCTTC. Protein: CASSLQGSYGYTF. The rearrangement uses TRBV28 and TRBJ1-2; TRBD1 is a possible D gene (6 bases). There are 13 residues in the CDR3. The germline gives CDR1 MDHEN, CDR2 SYDVKM. V lost 2 bases, J lost 4 bases, and 8 bases lay in between.

The chain employs TRBV5-1 and TRBJ1-5; 7 bases line up with TRBD1. V was clipped by 9 bases and J by 2 bases; unmatched bases: 5. CDR3 length equals 13 residues. Per germline, CDR1 SGHRS and CDR2 YFSETQ. Here the CDR3 DNA reads TGCGCCACGTTTGGACAGGGCAATCAGCCCCAGCATTTT. This gives the protein CATFGQGNQPQHF.

The rearrangement uses TRBV28 and TRBJ2-1, with a possible D match to TRBD2 (5 bases). The CDR3 length is 15 residues. The germline V gene has CDR1 MDHEN and CDR2 SYDVKM. V dropped 5 bases and J dropped 2 bases, with 13 bases sitting between them. In DNA form, the CDR3 reads TGTGCCAGCAGTGAGGGCGGAATAACCTACAATGAGCAGTTCTTC. Its protein product is CASSEGGITYNEQFF.

The chain uses TRBV9 and TRBJ2-2, with 8 bases that match TRBD1. The ends lost 3 bases at V and 6 bases at J; junction bases unmatched: 4. CDR1 SGDLS and CDR2 YYNGEE come from the germline V gene. The length of the CDR3 is 14 residues. The CDR3: CASSDRTGPGELFF. DNA for the CDR3: TGTGCCAGCAGCGATCGGACAGGGCCCGGGGAGCTGTTTTTT. The complete variable domain, with remaining parts taken from reference TRBV9 and TRBJ2-2, reads DSGVTQTPKHLITATGQRVTLRCSPRSGDLSVYWYQQSLDQGLQFLIQYYNGEERAKGNILERFSAQQFPDLHSELNLSSLELGDSALYFCASSDRTGPGELFFGEGSRLTVL.

There are a few counts of this clone. The genes are TRBV28 and TRBJ2-5; 7 bases fit TRBD1. Germline V gene lookup returns CDR1 MDHEN and CDR2 SYDVKM. The V segment lost 8 bases and the J segment 3 bases; nucleotides outside the gene matches: 3. There are 12 residues in the CDR3. In nucleotides, the CDR3 is TGTGCCAGCCAAGGACAGGAAGAGACCCAGTACTTC. Translation: CASQGQEETQYF.

A single count supports this clone. Here the CDR3 reads CASSARTGVTYNEQFF. In nucleotides, the CDR3 is TGTGCCAGCAGCGCCCGGACAGGCGTCACCTACAATGAGCAGTTCTTC. The rearrangement joins TRBV7-2 to TRBJ2-1, with 7 bases matching TRBD1. The CDR3 is 16 amino acids. The germline V gene encodes CDR1 SGHTA and CDR2 FQGNSA. V was clipped by 5 bases and J by 2 bases; unmatched bases: 9.

The gene calls are TRBV29-1 and TRBJ2-3, with D possibly matching TRBD1 (6 bases). The CDR3 covers 12 residues. Germline V CDR1 and CDR2: SQVTM, ANQGSEA. Between the trimmed V and J ends, which lost 5 bases and 4 bases, there was a span of 10 bases. The CDR3 sequence: CSVRDNPDTQYF. The CDR3 nucleotides are TGCAGCGTTCGGGACAACCCAGATACGCAGTATTTT.

DNA of the CDR3: TGTGCCATCAGTAACAGGGAGGGAAATTCACCCCTCCACTTT. As protein: CAISNREGNSPLHF. The genes are TRBV10-3 and TRBJ1-6, with D perhaps matching TRBD1 (6 bases). Germline assignment: CDR1 ENHRY and CDR2 SYGVKD. Trimming removed 5 bases from V and 7 bases from J, with 12 bases in between. The CDR3 totals 14 residues.